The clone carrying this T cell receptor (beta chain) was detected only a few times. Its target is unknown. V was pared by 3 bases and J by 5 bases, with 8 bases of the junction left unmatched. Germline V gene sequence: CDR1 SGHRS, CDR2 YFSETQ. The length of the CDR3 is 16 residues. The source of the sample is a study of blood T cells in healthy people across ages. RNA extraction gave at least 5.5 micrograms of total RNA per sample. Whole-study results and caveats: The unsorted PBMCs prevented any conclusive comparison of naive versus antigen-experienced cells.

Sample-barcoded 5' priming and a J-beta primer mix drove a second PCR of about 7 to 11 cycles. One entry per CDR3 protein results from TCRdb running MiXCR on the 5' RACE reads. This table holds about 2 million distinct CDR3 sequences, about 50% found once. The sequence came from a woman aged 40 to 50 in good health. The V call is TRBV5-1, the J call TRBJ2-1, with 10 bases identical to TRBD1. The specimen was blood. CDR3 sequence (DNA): TGCGCCAGCAGCTCTGGGACAGGGGCTGGTCACAATGAGCAGTTCTTC. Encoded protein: CASSSGTGAGHNEQFF.